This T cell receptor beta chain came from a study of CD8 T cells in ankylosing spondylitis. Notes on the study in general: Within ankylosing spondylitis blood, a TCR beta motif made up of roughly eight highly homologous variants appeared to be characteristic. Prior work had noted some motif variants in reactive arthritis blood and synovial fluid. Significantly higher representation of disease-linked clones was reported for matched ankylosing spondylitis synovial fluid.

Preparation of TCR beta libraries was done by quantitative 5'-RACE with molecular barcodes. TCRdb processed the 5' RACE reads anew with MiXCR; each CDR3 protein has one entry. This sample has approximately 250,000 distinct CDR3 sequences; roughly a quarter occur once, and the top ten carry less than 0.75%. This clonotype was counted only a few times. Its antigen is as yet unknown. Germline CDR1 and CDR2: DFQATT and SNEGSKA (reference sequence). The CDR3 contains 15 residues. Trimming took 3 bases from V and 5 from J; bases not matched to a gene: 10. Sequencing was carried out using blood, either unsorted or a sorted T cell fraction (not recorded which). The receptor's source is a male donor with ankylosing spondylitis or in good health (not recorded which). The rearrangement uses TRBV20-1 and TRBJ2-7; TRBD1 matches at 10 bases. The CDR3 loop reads CSASPGQGGFNEQYF. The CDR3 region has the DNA TGCAGTGCTAGCCCCGGACAGGGGGGGTTCAACGAGCAGTACTTC.